This entry lists 31 T cell receptor beta chains sequenced from one sample in a study of shared clonotypes between healthy human individuals. Profiled with immunoSEQ multiplex PCR; TCRdb holds only in-frame clones, not every one. Among about 520,000 clones listed, more than 65% were seen once. The sequencing input was PBMCs. The source of these receptors is a woman aged 40 to 50 in good health. Some clones in this sample may be carry-over from other donors' samples.

This sequence joins TRBV19 and TRBJ1-3; the match to TRBD2 covers 7 bases. TRBJ2-2 matches the DNA end more closely, so the J call is doubtful. Germline CDR1 reads LNHDA; CDR2 reads SQIVND (reference sequence). The CDR3 spans 16 residues. The CDR3 DNA follows: TGTGCCAGTAGCTCCTTTTTTTGGGGGGGCACCGGGGAGCTGTTTTTT. Amino acids: CASSSFFWGGTGELFF.

The V call is TRBV6-6, the J call TRBJ1-2, with no clear D. Germline V CDR1 and CDR2: MNHNY, SVGAGI (reference sequence). The CDR3 extends over 12 amino acids. V lost 5 bases and J lost 1, with 5 bases in between. For the CDR3, the DNA is TGTGCCAGCAGTGAGGGTAACTATGGCTACACCTTC. This translates into CASSEGNYGYTF.

The V and J genes are TRBV2 and TRBJ1-2, with a weak D call TRBD1 (5 bases). V was shortened by 7 bases and J by 4 bases, with 10 bases between the two germline ends. CDR3 length: 12 amino acids. From germline, CDR1 is SNHLY and CDR2 FYNNEI. The CDR3 DNA reads as TGTGCCAGCAACGGGGGTTTCTATGGCTACACCTTC. Residues: CASNGGFYGYTF. Complete variable domain (other parts from reference TRBV2 and TRBJ1-2): EPEVTQTPSHQVTQMGQEVILRCVPISNHLYFYWYRQILGQKVEFLVSFYNNEISEKSEIFDDQFSVERPDGSNFTLKIRSTKLEDSAMYFCASNGGFYGYTFGSGTRLTVV.

The count of this clone is one. The chain recombines TRBV7-8 with TRBJ1-2; TRBD1 matches 7 bases. Germline loops: CDR1 SGHVS, CDR2 FQNEAQ. The CDR3 sequence is 17 residues long. Germline trimming cut 1 base from V and 5 bases from J; bases unmatched to any gene: 13. CDR3 sequence reads: CASSLDLLGGRGYGYTF. CDR3 DNA: TGTGCCAGCAGCTTAGACCTATTAGGGGGCAGGGGGTATGGCTACACCTTC.

The V call is TRBV5-1, the J call TRBJ2-7; TRBD2 matches at 10 bases. The V gene's germline CDR1 is SGHRS and CDR2 YFSETQ. The CDR3 is 17 residues long. V shed 1 base, J shed 5 bases, and the junction held 12 bases outside the gene matches. DNA for the CDR3: TGCGCCAGCAGCTTGAACCCTAGCGGGAGCCCCTGGCACGAGCAGTACTTC. It specifies CASSLNPSGSPWHEQYF.

This chain connects TRBV29-1 to TRBJ2-2; maybe TRBD1 (6 bases). V was trimmed by 2 bases and J by 6 bases, leaving 10 bases between them. This CDR3 region has 13 residues. Germline V CDR1 and CDR2: SQVTM, ANQGSEA. CDR3: CSVEKGEPGELFF. The CDR3 bases are TGCAGCGTTGAAAAGGGGGAACCCGGGGAGCTGTTTTTT.

Comment on this clone: A far larger clone lies a single base away; this is likely a read error. Other DNA sequences in this sample translate to the same CDR3. The V gene is TRBV30, the J gene TRBJ2-7; D not certain. V lost 0 bases to trimming and J lost 6 bases, with 12 bases between them. Germline V CDR1 and CDR2: GTSNPN, SVGIG (reference sequence). The CDR3 is 13 residues long. DNA for the CDR3: TGTGCCTGGAGTGTGTCATTCGAAAGCGAGCAGTACTTC. It is translated as CAWSVSFESEQYF.

This chain joins TRBV27 and TRBJ2-7, with TRBD2 matching over 10 bases. The V segment lost 3 bases and the J segment 1 base; nucleotides outside the gene matches: 9. The CDR3 contains 17 residues. Germline CDR1 and CDR2: MNHEY and SMNVEV (reference sequence). DNA for the CDR3: TGTGCCAGCAGTTTGGGTAGCGGGAGGCCCTTATCCTACGAGCAGTACTTC. This gives the protein CASSLGSGRPLSYEQYF.

The chain couples TRBV5-6 to TRBJ2-3, with a weak D call TRBD2 (5 bases). This CDR3 is built from 14 residues. V was clipped by 4 bases and J by 1 base, with 10 bases between them. Germline-derived CDR1 and CDR2 are SGHDT and YYEEEE. The CDR3 region is CASSPGLGTDTQYF. DNA for the CDR3: TGTGCCAGCAGCCCGGGATTGGGCACAGATACGCAGTATTTT.

A few counts support this clone. The genes are TRBV6-4 and TRBJ2-2, with D perhaps assigned TRBD1 or TRBD2 (6 bases each). V was pared by 0 bases and J by 6 bases, with 11 bases between. Germline V gene lookup returns CDR1 MRHNA and CDR2 SNTAGT. The CDR3 contains 15 residues. The CDR3 DNA follows: TGTGCCAGCAGTGACTCGTTGGGGGGCTCCGGGGAGCTGTTTTTT. Translated: CASSDSLGGSGELFF.

The V and J genes are TRBV28 and TRBJ2-1, with a tentative D call TRBD2 (5 bases). Trimming took 6 bases from V and 9 from J, leaving 12 bases between them. Germline V gene sequence: CDR1 MDHEN, CDR2 SYDVKM. There are 12 residues in the CDR3. Here the CDR3 DNA reads TGTGCCAGCAGCCAAGACTATATTGAGCAGTTCTTC. This translates into CASSQDYIEQFF.

Note on this clone: This could be a read error, since a much larger clone is one nucleotide away. This rearrangement joins TRBV18 to TRBJ2-2; no firm D call. V lost 4 bases, J lost 2 bases, and 11 bases lay in between. Germline V lookup: CDR1 KGHSH, CDR2 LQKENI. The CDR3 contains 15 residues. CDR3 loop: CASSHPPGNTGELFF. The CDR3 region has the DNA TGTGCCAGCTCACATCCCCCGGGTAACACCGGGGAGCTGTTTTTT.

J is TRBJ1-2 and V is TRBV6-6; a weak D match, TRBD1 (6 bases). This CDR3 contains 14 residues. The V end was cut by 6 bases, the J end by 2 bases, with 13 bases between. Germline CDR1 is MNHNY and CDR2 is SVGAGI (reference sequence). CDR3 amino acids: CASRGGLSNYGYTF. CDR3 bases: TGTGCCAGCAGAGGGGGTCTATCGAACTATGGCTACACCTTC.

Note on this clone: A far bigger clonotype differs at one base, so this is likely a read error. The V call is TRBV6-1, the J call TRBJ1-2; D is ambiguous. CDR1 and CDR2 from the germline V gene are MNHNS and SASEGT. Deletions cut 3 bases from V and 6 bases from J, with 8 bases between. The CDR3 totals 12 residues. The CDR3 DNA follows: TGTGCCAGCAGTGACCCTCTACATGGCTACACCTTC. Residues: CASSDPLHGYTF.

This sequence joins TRBV6-5 and TRBJ1-5; D is ambiguous. Germline V gene sequence: CDR1 MNHEY, CDR2 SVGAGI. Trimming pared 6 bases from V and 5 bases from J, leaving 14 bases between. This CDR3 spans 14 amino acids. The CDR3 region has the DNA TGTGCCAGCAGCCGGGAAATTGGTGATCAGCCCCAGCATTTT. Translating it yields CASSREIGDQPQHF.

This sequence joins TRBV7-9 and TRBJ1-4, with TRBD1 identical over 8 bases. CDR1 SEHNR and CDR2 FQNEAQ come from the germline V gene (reference sequence). V shed 2 bases, J shed 8 bases, and the junction held 4 bases outside the gene matches. The CDR3 runs to 14 residues. The CDR3 spells CASSLTGGDEKLFF. DNA of the CDR3: TGTGCCAGCAGCTTAACAGGGGGAGACGAAAAACTGTTTTTT. The complete variable domain, with remaining parts taken from reference TRBV7-9 and TRBJ1-4, reads DTGVSQNPRHKITKRGQNVTFRCDPISEHNRLYWYRQTLGQGPEFLTYFQNEAQLEKSRLLSDRFSAERPKGSFSTLEIQRTEQGDSAMYLCASSLTGGDEKLFFGSGTQLSVL.

The chain uses TRBV28 and TRBJ1-2, with D hard to call. Germline V CDR1 and CDR2: MDHEN, SYDVKM. CDR3 size: 13 residues. Trimming removed 2 bases at V and 4 bases at J, with 8 bases between. This chain's CDR3 is CASSLIGGYGYTF. The CDR3 DNA reads as TGTGCCAGCAGTTTAATCGGTGGCTATGGCTACACCTTC.

The chain uses TRBV19 and TRBJ2-7, with 10 bases matching TRBD1. Unmatched junction bases numbered 4, after V lost 5 bases and J lost 0 bases. CDR3 length equals 15 residues. In germline, CDR1 is LNHDA, CDR2 SQIVND (reference sequence). In DNA, the CDR3 is TGTGCCAGTAGTCCGGGGACAGGGGCCTCCTACGAGCAGTACTTC. This encodes CASSPGTGASYEQYF.

This clone was seen only a few times. A far larger clone is a single base away, which makes a read error likely. The chain recombines TRBV29-1 with TRBJ1-2; 7 bases fit TRBD1. The CDR3 contains 13 residues. Germline CDR1 and CDR2: SQVTM and ANQGSEA. In nucleotides, the CDR3 is TGCAGCGCCGGGACAGATTTTAACTGTGGCTACACCTTC. It encodes CSAGTDFNCGYTF.

The rearrangement joins TRBV28 to TRBJ2-7, with D perhaps TRBD1 (6 bases). The CDR3 runs to 13 residues. CDR1 and CDR2 (germline): MDHEN, SYDVKM. V lost 5 bases, J lost 2 bases, and 10 bases lay in between. The CDR3: CASSRRDTYEQYF. DNA of the CDR3: TGTGCCAGCAGTAGACGGGACACCTACGAGCAGTACTTC.

The chain employs TRBV9 and TRBJ2-7; D might be TRBD2 (5 bases). Trimming removed 2 bases from V and 2 bases from J, with 11 bases in between. The CDR3 runs to 14 residues. Germline V gene sequence: CDR1 SGDLS, CDR2 YYNGEE. This CDR3 is CASSVGGTTYEQYF. Here the CDR3 DNA reads TGTGCCAGCAGCGTTGGAGGAACGACCTACGAGCAGTACTTC.

With respect to this clone: A read error is likely here: a far larger clone is one base away. Other nucleotide sequences in the sample specify the same CDR3. The J gene is TRBJ2-7, the V gene TRBV2; maybe TRBD1 (8 bases). This CDR3 contains 13 residues. Germline values: CDR1 SNHLY, CDR2 FYNNEI. The CDR3, as DNA: TGTGCCAGCAGAGAGGACAGGGACTACGAGCAGTATTTC. Encoded protein: CASREDRDYEQYF.

The V call is TRBV7-8, the J call TRBJ1-1; D call uncertain. Per the germline V gene, CDR1 is SGHVS and CDR2 is FQNEAQ. V lost 5 bases and J lost 11, with 15 bases in between. There are 12 residues in the CDR3. CDR3 nucleotide sequence: TGTGCCAGCAGCATGGGGTCGGGTTGGGCTTTCTTT. This sequence encodes CASSMGSGWAFF.

As to this clone: One base separates it from a far larger clone, so it is likely a read error. The chain recombines TRBV19 with TRBJ1-5; 7 nucleotides line up with TRBD1. The CDR3 length is 15 residues. Germline assignment: CDR1 LNHDA and CDR2 SQIVND (reference sequence). This CDR3 reads CASTPGQESNKPQHF. The DNA for the CDR3 is TGTGCCAGTACCCCCGGACAGGAAAGCAATAAGCCCCAGCATTTT.

This chain connects TRBV18 to TRBJ1-4; D possibly corresponds to TRBD1 (5 bases). Germline V gene sequence: CDR1 KGHSH, CDR2 LQKENI. The CDR3 is 15 amino acids. V was cut by 5 bases and J by 0 bases, with 10 bases left in between. CDR3 sequence reads: CASSGGVATNEKLFF. DNA of the CDR3: TGTGCCAGCTCAGGGGGAGTAGCAACTAATGAAAAACTGTTTTTT. Combining the CDR3 with reference TRBV18 and TRBJ1-4 gives the whole variable domain NAGVMQNPRHLVRRRGQEARLRCSPMKGHSHVYWYRQLPEEGLKFMVYLQKENIIDESGMPKERFSAEFPKEGPSILRIQQVVRGDSAAYFCASSGGVATNEKLFFGSGTQLSVL.

This chain connects TRBV29-1 to TRBJ2-1, with 9 nucleotides matching TRBD2. The V segment lost 6 bases and the J segment 4 bases; nucleotides outside the gene matches: 7. CDR1 is SQVTM, CDR2 ANQGSEA, per germline. The CDR3 consists of 14 residues. The CDR3 bases are TGCAGCGTGGGGGGGACTAGCCCTTACAATGAGCAGTTCTTC. This sequence encodes CSVGGTSPYNEQFF.

This clone appeared a few times. The chain carries TRBV11-2 and TRBJ1-3; maybe TRBD1 (5 bases). V was cut by 1 base and J by 0 bases, with 16 bases left in between. The CDR3 sequence is 18 residues long. Germline V lookup: CDR1 SGHAT, CDR2 FQNNGV. The CDR3 protein is CASSLAPLVGVSGNTIYF. DNA of the CDR3: TGTGCCAGCAGCTTAGCTCCCCTTGTGGGGGTCTCTGGAAACACCATATATTTT.

Remarks on this clone: One base separates it from a far larger clone, so it is likely a read error. V is TRBV7-3 and J is TRBJ2-7; a weak D match, TRBD2 (5 bases). This CDR3 has 14 residues. Germline assignment: CDR1 SGHTA and CDR2 FQGTGA. The CDR3 protein is CAGSLGGSSYEQYF. CDR3 in DNA: TGTGCCGGCAGCTTAGGAGGAAGCTCCTACGAGCAGTACTTC.

The rearrangement joins TRBV7-9 to TRBJ2-2; no clear D. Per the germline V gene, CDR1 is SEHNR and CDR2 is FQNEAQ (reference sequence). This CDR3 has 12 residues. The V and J ends lost 3 bases and 6 bases respectively, with 5 bases between them. The CDR3 spells CASSFGPGELFF. CDR3 DNA: TGTGCCAGCAGCTTCGGGCCCGGGGAGCTGTTTTTT. The full variable domain, rest sourced from reference TRBV7-9 and TRBJ2-2, is DTGVSQNPRHKITKRGQNVTFRCDPISEHNRLYWYRQTLGQGPEFLTYFQNEAQLEKSRLLSDRFSAERPKGSFSTLEIQRTEQGDSAMYLCASSFGPGELFFGEGSRLTVL.

This clone occurred once. A far bigger clonotype differs at one base, so this is likely a read error. The V gene is TRBV28, the J gene TRBJ1-2, with unresolved D. V lost 5 bases, J lost 2 bases, and 12 bases lay in between. The length of the CDR3 is 14 residues. Germline V gene data show CDR1 as MDHEN and CDR2 as SYDVKM. CDR3 amino acids: CASSLQWPNYGYTF. The CDR3 DNA reads as TGTGCCAGCAGTCTACAGTGGCCCAACTATGGCTACACCTTC.

This clone was detected only once. The germline gene is not matched at one end of the junction; a read error may be the cause. The CDR3 reads CASSQGGYYEQYF. The CDR3 DNA is TGCGCCAGCAGCCAAGGAGGGTACTACGAGCAGTACTTC. This sequence joins TRBV7-8 and TRBJ2-7; D is perhaps TRBD2 (6 bases). Looked up from germline, CDR1 is SGHVS and CDR2 is FQNEAQ. The CDR3 is 13 amino acids.